This T cell receptor (beta chain) was found in a study of technical replicates of blood from several donors. The protocol was immunoSEQ multiplex PCR, while the TCRdb copy is restricted to in-frame clones and leaves out a portion. The sample includes tens of thousands of clones, around 94% seen only once; the top ten take 0.39%. Input material: T cells isolated from PBMCs. This TCR derives from a human donor in good health.

As DNA, the CDR3 is TGTGCCAGCAGCTGGGCTCGGGCAGGGGGCACTGAAGCTTTCTTT. This encodes CASSWARAGGTEAFF. The chain has TRBV6-5 and TRBJ1-1; 7 nucleotides line up with TRBD1. This CDR3 is 15 amino acids long. J gave up 4 bases and V 6 bases, and 11 bases lay outside the gene matches. CDR1 and CDR2 (germline): MNHEY, SVGAGI.